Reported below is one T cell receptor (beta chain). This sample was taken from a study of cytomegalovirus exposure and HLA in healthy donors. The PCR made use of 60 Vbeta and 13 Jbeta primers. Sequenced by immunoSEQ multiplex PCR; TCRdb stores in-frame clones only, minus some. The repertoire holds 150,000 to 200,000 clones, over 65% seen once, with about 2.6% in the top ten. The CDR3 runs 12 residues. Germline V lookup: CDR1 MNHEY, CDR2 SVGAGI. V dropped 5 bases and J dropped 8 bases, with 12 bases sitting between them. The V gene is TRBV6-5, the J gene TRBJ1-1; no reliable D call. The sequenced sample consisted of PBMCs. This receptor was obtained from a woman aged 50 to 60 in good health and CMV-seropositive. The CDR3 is CASSPEYPEAFF. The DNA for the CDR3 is TGTGCCAGCAGTCCTGAGTATCCGGAAGCTTTCTTT.